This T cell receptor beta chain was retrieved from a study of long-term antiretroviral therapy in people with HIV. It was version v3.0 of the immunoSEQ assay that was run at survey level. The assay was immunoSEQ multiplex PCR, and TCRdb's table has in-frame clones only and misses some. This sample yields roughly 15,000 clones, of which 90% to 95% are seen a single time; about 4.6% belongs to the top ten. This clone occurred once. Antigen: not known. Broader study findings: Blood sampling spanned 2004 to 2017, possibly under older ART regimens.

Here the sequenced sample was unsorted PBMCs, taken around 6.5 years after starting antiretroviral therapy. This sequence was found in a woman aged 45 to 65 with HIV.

CDR3 sequence (DNA): TGTGCCAGCAGCTCCAATGTCGCCAGTACAAAAAACATTCAGTACTTC. This codes for CASSSNVASTKNIQYF. V usage is TRBV11-2 and J usage is TRBJ2-4; D remains unclear. Germline loops: CDR1 SGHAT, CDR2 FQNNGV. This CDR3 is built from 16 residues. Deletions cut 4 bases from V and 4 bases from J, with 17 bases between.